Presented here are 18 T cell receptor beta chains from one specimen sequenced in a study of T cells after yellow fever vaccination. TCRdb processed the 5' RACE reads anew with MiXCR; each CDR3 protein has one entry. The profile shows about 350,000 distinct CDR3 sequences, less than 9.5% of them singletons. The material sequenced was PBMCs, taken approximately 47 days after the first yellow fever vaccination. These receptors all come from a young man who received the YFV17D yellow fever vaccine.

This clonotype was observed a few times. The chain employs TRBV20-1 and TRBJ2-7; D remains unclear. The CDR3 has 15 residues. The V end was cut by 0 bases, the J end by 0 bases, with 12 bases between. Germline V CDR1 and CDR2: DFQATT, SNEGSKA (reference sequence). The CDR3 region is CSARDLRPPSYEQYF. CDR3 coding DNA: TGCAGTGCTAGAGATTTAAGACCCCCCTCCTACGAGCAGTACTTC.

This clonotype was seen a handful of times. The chain joins TRBV7-8 to TRBJ1-1, with a possible D match to TRBD1 (6 bases). Germline assignment: CDR1 SGHVS and CDR2 FQNEAQ. CDR3 length equals 14 residues. V lost 5 bases and J lost 5, with 15 bases in between. CDR3 DNA sequence: TGTGCCAGCAGCACGACCCCCAGGGGAACTGAAGCTTTCTTT. This sequence encodes CASSTTPRGTEAFF.

V gene TRBV3-1 combines with J gene TRBJ1-5; D gene ambiguous. Germline loops: CDR1 LGHDT, CDR2 YNNKEL (reference sequence). This CDR3 has 13 residues. Trimming shortened V by 3 bases and J by 7 bases, and 10 bases separated the two germline ends. Written as DNA, the CDR3 is TGTGCCAGCAGCCAGACTTGGTCGCAGCCCCAGCATTTT. It yields the protein CASSQTWSQPQHF.

This sequence joins TRBV11-3 and TRBJ2-3; 11 bases are a match to TRBD1. The J segment lost 6 bases and the V segment lost 5 bases, leaving 7 bases of the junction unmatched. Germline V gene lookup returns CDR1 SGHNT and CDR2 YENEEA. This CDR3 is 15 amino acids long. The chain's CDR3 is CASSPGQGGDDTQYF. CDR3 nucleotide sequence: TGTGCCAGCAGCCCGGGACAGGGGGGCGACGATACGCAGTATTTT.

The chain recombines TRBV5-1 with TRBJ2-1, with a possible D match to TRBD1 (6 bases). Trimming stripped 6 bases from V and 9 bases from J, with 13 bases between. The CDR3 runs 12 residues. Germline-derived CDR1 and CDR2 are SGHRS and YFSETQ. This CDR3 is CASKNRDTEQFF. CDR3 sequence (DNA): TGCGCCAGCAAAAACCGGGACACTGAGCAGTTCTTC.

The rearrangement links TRBV7-8 to TRBJ2-5; 7 bases are shared with TRBD1. The CDR3 runs 15 residues. Germline V lookup: CDR1 SGHVS, CDR2 FQNEAQ. The V segment lost 3 bases and the J segment 2 bases; nucleotides outside the gene matches: 6. The CDR3 DNA reads TGTGCCAGCAGCTTCGACAGGGCAAGGCAAGAGACCCAGTACTTC. This gives the protein CASSFDRARQETQYF.

The chain links TRBV6-5 to TRBJ2-2; maybe TRBD2 (6 bases). The V gene's germline CDR1 is MNHEY and CDR2 SVGAGI. CDR3 size: 13 residues. V was pared by 4 bases and J by 10 bases, with 13 bases between. The DNA for the CDR3 is TGTGCCAGCAGTTCATTGGTAGCGGAGGAGCTGTTTTTT. Residues: CASSSLVAEELFF.

The rearrangement uses TRBV5-6 and TRBJ2-1; 8 positions match TRBD2. The V gene's germline CDR1 is SGHDT and CDR2 YYEEEE. The J segment lost 4 bases and the V segment lost 4 bases, leaving 13 bases of the junction unmatched. The CDR3 has 17 residues. The CDR3 DNA reads as TGTGCCAGCAGCACTGGGTTGCCGGGACTAGAATACAATGAGCAGTTCTTC. Translating it yields CASSTGLPGLEYNEQFF.

This chain joins TRBV4-1 and TRBJ2-1, with 9 bases fitting TRBD1. The CDR3 has 15 amino acids. Unmatched junction bases numbered 6, after V lost 4 bases and J lost 5 bases. Germline V lookup: CDR1 MGHRA, CDR2 YSYEKL. CDR3 region: CASSPGQGPHNEQFF. The DNA of the CDR3 is TGCGCCAGCAGCCCGGGACAGGGCCCCCACAATGAGCAGTTCTTC.

This clonotype was seen a few times. The chain combines TRBV4-1 with TRBJ2-5, with D perhaps matching TRBD1 or TRBD2 (5 bases each). Germline assignment: CDR1 MGHRA and CDR2 YSYEKL. There are 17 residues in the CDR3. The V gene lost 4 bases and the J gene lost 0 bases, with 18 bases spanning the gap. This CDR3 is CASSPRAGGRYQETQYF. Written as DNA, the CDR3 is TGCGCCAGCAGCCCCCGGGCTGGGGGAAGGTACCAAGAGACCCAGTACTTC.

The chain couples TRBV11-2 to TRBJ2-5, with D possibly matching TRBD2 (5 bases). Germline V gives CDR1 SGHAT, CDR2 FQNNGV. Trimming shortened V by 2 bases and J by 4 bases, and 20 bases separated the two germline ends. The CDR3 runs 17 residues. As DNA, the CDR3 is TGTGCCAGCAGCTTATATCGTCGGGTAGGCGGAGGAGAGACCCAGTACTTC. It translates to CASSLYRRVGGGETQYF.

Many counts were recorded for this clonotype. The gene calls are TRBV11-2 and TRBJ2-1; TRBD2 aligns across 14 bases. Looked up from germline, CDR1 is SGHAT and CDR2 is FQNNGV. The V segment lost 4 bases and the J segment 1 base; nucleotides outside the gene matches: 6. This CDR3 has 18 amino acids. Here the CDR3 DNA reads TGTGCCAGCAGCTCCCCGGGACTAGCGGGGGAATCCTACAATGAGCAGTTCTTC. This codes for CASSSPGLAGESYNEQFF.

V gene TRBV7-2 combines with J gene TRBJ2-7; a possible D gene is TRBD1 (6 bases). This CDR3 has 13 amino acids. Germline V gene lookup returns CDR1 SGHTA and CDR2 FQGNSA. V was trimmed by 2 bases and J by 5 bases, leaving 10 bases between them. This chain's CDR3 is CASSLQGRHEQYF. CDR3 sequence (DNA): TGTGCCAGCAGCTTACAGGGGCGCCACGAGCAGTACTTC.

This clonotype was seen a few times. The chain carries TRBV18 and TRBJ2-7, with 7 positions matching TRBD1. The V segment lost 0 bases and the J segment 2 bases; nucleotides outside the gene matches: 1. CDR3 length: 14 amino acids. Germline assignment: CDR1 KGHSH and CDR2 LQKENI. CDR3 sequence (DNA): TGTGCCAGCTCACCACCGGGACAGCCCTACGAGCAGTACGTC. It codes for CASSPPGQPYEQYV.

This clonotype was observed a handful of times. V gene TRBV20-1 combines with J gene TRBJ1-4; 8 nucleotides align to TRBD1. After removal of 4 bases from V and 2 bases from J, the junction contained 6 bases not matched to a gene. The CDR3 covers 15 residues. Germline assignment: CDR1 DFQATT and CDR2 SNEGSKA (reference sequence). The CDR3 sequence: CSATDRAATNEKLFF. The CDR3 nucleotides are TGCAGTGCTACGGACAGGGCGGCCACTAATGAAAAACTGTTTTTT.

This clonotype was detected only once. The CDR3 nucleotides are TGTGCCAGCAGCTCTGGACTAGCGGGGGGGAACGGGGATGAGCAGTTCTTC. Translating gives CASSSGLAGGNGDEQFF. V gene TRBV11-2 combines with J gene TRBJ2-1, with TRBD2 matching over 15 bases. The length of the CDR3 is 17 residues. Trimming at V came to 4 bases and at J to 8 bases, leaving 9 bases not matched to a gene. CDR1 is SGHAT, CDR2 FQNNGV, per germline. Variable domain in full (rest from reference TRBV11-2 and TRBJ2-1): EAGVAQSPRYKIIEKRQSVAFWCNPISGHATLYWYQQILGQGPKLLIQFQNNGVVDDSQLPKDRFSAERLKGVDSTLKIQPAKLEDSAVYLCASSSGLAGGNGDEQFFGPGTRLTVL.

A few counts support this clonotype. The genes are TRBV6-5 and TRBJ2-7; D tentatively reads TRBD1 or TRBD2 (6 bases each). Trimming cost V 0 bases and J 5 bases, with 17 bases left between them. The CDR3 totals 16 residues. Germline V gene data show CDR1 as MNHEY and CDR2 as SVGAGI. CDR3 amino acids: CASSYSNNGGEDEQYF. The DNA of the CDR3 is TGTGCCAGCAGTTACTCGAATAACGGGGGCGAAGACGAGCAGTACTTC.

In this sample, this clonotype turned up many times. The gene calls are TRBV7-8 and TRBJ1-1, with TRBD1 as a possible D gene (6 bases). Trimming shortened V by 0 bases and J by 4 bases, and 18 bases separated the two germline ends. Germline CDR1 and CDR2: SGHVS and FQNEAQ. The CDR3 runs to 17 residues. The CDR3 DNA sequence: TGTGCCAGCAGCTTAGCAATTTTAGGTCGCAGGGGCACTGAAGCTTTCTTT. This codes for CASSLAILGRRGTEAFF.